Given below is one T cell receptor (beta chain) in context. With 5 bases clipped from V and 3 bases from J, the junction kept 5 bases outside the gene matches. Per germline, CDR1 DFQATT and CDR2 SNEGSKA (reference sequence). The CDR3 length is 15 residues. The sample belongs to a study of regulatory T cells in long-lasting Graves disease. The overall study: Positivity for TSH receptor antibodies plus over 5 years of antithyroid drugs meant persistent Graves' disease.

The authors built TCR beta libraries using iRepertoire HTBI primers and Arm-PCR of CDR3 regions. TCRdb re-called the multiplex PCR reads with MiXCR, one entry per CDR3 protein. The data contain a few hundred thousand distinct CDR3 sequences, approximately 23% of them singletons. The time point: persistent/refractory GD, antithyroid drugs over 5 years with positive TRAb. The TCR library used RNA extracted from PBMCs. The sample here was peripheral blood mononuclear cells (PBMCs), taken when the disease was refractory, from a patient treated with antithyroid drugs. The rearrangement links TRBV20-1 to TRBJ2-2; TRBD2 agrees at 11 bases. The TCR sequence derives from a middle-aged woman with Graves disease. Here the CDR3 DNA reads TGCAGTGCTTCTACTAGCGGGAGTGACACCGGGGAGCTGTTTTTT. Its translation is CSASTSGSDTGELFF.